This TCR beta chain was captured in a study of cytomegalovirus exposure and HLA in healthy donors. Study in general: According to later analysis, the same platform produced the roughly 120 validation and approximately 630 first-cohort repertoires.

Study-wide findings and caveats: Among TCR beta chains, those listed as cytomegalovirus-associated numbered some 170. TCR clusters originating in the first cohort tended to co-occur in the 120 validation repertoires, according to a later analysis.

Details on this clone: Its antigen is not identified.

Only in-frame clones appear in the TCRdb table, and some are missing; sequencing was by immunoSEQ multiplex PCR. The table includes approximately 120,000 clones, around 94% detected once. Between the trimmed V and J ends, which lost 3 bases and 7 bases, there was a span of 13 bases. CDR3 size: 14 residues. CDR1 and CDR2 from the germline V gene are WNHNN and SYGVQD (reference sequence). This TCR derives from a young woman in good health and CMV-seronegative. Sequencing used PBMCs. V usage is TRBV10-1 and J usage is TRBJ2-1; weak D call: TRBD2 (7 bases). The CDR3 nucleotides are TGCGCCAGCAGTGATGCGGGGGCCGGGAATGAGCAGTTCTTC. Protein sequence: CASSDAGAGNEQFF.